The 6 T cell receptor beta chains below come from one sample, sequenced in a study of molecular identifiers for immune sequencing clone quantification. TCRdb re-analysed the PCR reads in MiXCR, keeping a single row per CDR3 protein. The sample holds 85,000 to 100,000 distinct CDR3 sequences, about 21% seen once. The sequencing sample was made of naive CD8+ T cells from blood, with Jurkat cell RNA spiked in. Specified subset: FACS-sorted CD8+CD4-CCR7+CD45RA+ naive T cells. The receptors were sampled from a human donor in good health. Some libraries in this study had Jurkat cell RNA spiked in.

A word on this clonotype: It may be a read error: a sequence one base away is much more abundant. J is TRBJ1-1 and V is TRBV7-9, with D hard to call. This CDR3 has 12 amino acids. Per germline, CDR1 SEHNR and CDR2 FQNEAQ (reference sequence). The germline V and J ends were trimmed by 4 bases and 10 bases, with 13 bases remaining between them. CDR3 DNA: TGTGCCAGCAGCTCGACACCGCGAGGAGCTTTCTTT. Its protein is CASSSTPRGAFF.

This clonotype was picked up a small number of times. This chain uses TRBV7-9 with TRBJ2-7; D not resolved. Between the trimmed V and J ends, which lost 5 bases and 2 bases, there was a span of 7 bases. The CDR3 extends over 12 amino acids. Germline V gene data show CDR1 as SEHNR and CDR2 as FQNEAQ (reference sequence). The CDR3 protein is CASSESTYEQYF. As DNA, the CDR3 is TGTGCCAGCAGCGAAAGCACCTACGAGCAGTACTTC.

This clonotype was counted only a few times. CDR3 loop: CSASLGLAGRDTQYF. The DNA for the CDR3 is TGCAGTGCTAGTTTGGGACTAGCGGGAAGAGATACGCAGTATTTT. V usage is TRBV20-1 and J usage is TRBJ2-3, with TRBD2 matching over 13 bases. The V and J ends lost 3 bases and 5 bases, in that order; junction bases with no gene match: 5. Germline CDR1 reads DFQATT; CDR2 reads SNEGSKA (reference sequence). This CDR3 is 15 amino acids long.

As regards this clonotype: A single base separates this from a much larger clone, so it may be a read error. V is TRBV7-9 and J is TRBJ2-3; D might be TRBD1 or TRBD2, each matching 6 bases. The V gene's germline CDR1 is SEHNR and CDR2 FQNEAQ (reference sequence). CDR3 length equals 16 residues. V was clipped by 2 bases and J by 2 bases, with 14 bases between them. The CDR3 DNA reads as TGTGCCAGCAGCTTATTACGGGGGCTAGTCACAGATACGCAGTATTTT. This translates into CASSLLRGLVTDTQYF.

This clonotype was observed a few times. This sequence joins TRBV27 and TRBJ2-7, with 13 positions matching TRBD2. The V segment lost 5 bases and the J segment 6 bases; nucleotides outside the gene matches: 4. Per germline, CDR1 MNHEY and CDR2 SMNVEV (reference sequence). This CDR3 spans 14 amino acids. The CDR3 spells CASSPGLAGIEQYF. CDR3 bases: TGTGCCAGCAGTCCGGGACTAGCGGGAATCGAGCAGTACTTC.

CDR3 nucleotide sequence: TGTGCCAGCACTGGAGGGGGGAGTACTGAAGCTTTCTTT. It is translated as CASTGGGSTEAFF. This chain links TRBV6-2 or TRBV6-3 with TRBJ1-1, with D tentatively TRBD1 (6 bases). This CDR3 region has 13 residues. Trimming shortened V by 7 bases and J by 5 bases, and 14 bases separated the two germline ends. Germline CDR1 reads MNHEY; CDR2 reads SVGEGT.